This is a list of T cell receptor beta chains from one sample in a study of graft-versus-host responses after intestinal transplantation. The repertoire was sequenced with immunoSEQ multiplex PCR; TCRdb's copy has only in-frame clones and lacks some. Found here are roughly 15,000 clones, 70% to 75% of them singletons; the top ten hold roughly 7%. The sample consisted of ileum tissue, taken 16 days after intestinal transplant. These receptors were taken from a human patient who received an intestinal transplant, so some T cells may come from the graft donor. The CDR3 runs from the conserved cysteine through the conserved F or W. The D gene is left open where the match is weak. Some rows mark clone size as missing; the rest say once, few, many or name a class of expanded clone.

>TRBJ2-1|TRBV18|.|.
TGTGCCAGCTCCCCCTTGGTAGCGGCCTACAATGAGCAGTTCTTC
CASSPLVAAYNEQFF
>TRBJ2-7|TRBV27|.|.
TGTGCCAGCAGTTTATCTACTAGGCTTTACGAGCAGTACTTC
CASSLSTRLYEQYF
>TRBJ2-7|TRBV28|TRBD1|.
TGTGCCAGCAAACAGACCGGGACAGTTTACGAGCAGTACTTC
CASKQTGTVYEQYF
>TRBJ2-7|TRBV4-1|TRBD1|.
TGCGCCAGCAGCCGCACGACAGGGGATCAGCAGTACTTC
CASSRTTGDQQYF
>TRBJ2-2|TRBV4-1|TRBD2|.
TGCGCCAGCAGCCCCGCGGGAGTGCCCGGGGAGCTGTTTTTT
CASSPAGVPGELFF
>TRBJ2-2|TRBV6-6|TRBD2|once
TGTGCCAGCAGTTACAAGGGGACTAGAAACACCGGGGAGCTGTTTTTT
CASSYKGTRNTGELFF
>TRBJ2-1|TRBV5-1|TRBD2|.
TGCGCCAGCAGCACACTAGCGGGAGTTGACAATGAGCAGTTCTTC
CASSTLAGVDNEQFF
>TRBJ1-1|TRBV5-4|.|.
TGTGCCAGCGTCGAGCAGCCAGCGATGAACACTGAAGCTTTCTTT
CASVEQPAMNTEAFF
>TRBJ1-2|TRBV6-5|TRBD1|.
TGTGCCAGCAGTTACTCGGGACAGCCAATCTATGGCTACACCTTC
CASSYSGQPIYGYTF
>TRBJ2-7|TRBV2|.|.
TGTGCCAGCAGTGACTTGGGCGGGGCGGCTCACATATACGAGCAGTACTTC
CASSDLGGAAHIYEQYF
>TRBJ1-1|TRBV30|TRBD1|.
TGTGCCTGGGGCCGGGACAGGAACACTGAAGCTTTCTTT
CAWGRDRNTEAFF
>TRBJ1-2|TRBV27|TRBD1|.
TGTGCCAGCAGGGACAGGGGGTATGGCTACACCTTC
CASRDRGYGYTF
>TRBJ2-5|TRBV25-1|TRBD1|.
TGTGCCAGCAGTGACCCACAGGGGAAGTACCAAGAGACCCAGTACTTC
CASSDPQGKYQETQYF
>TRBJ2-1|TRBV6-4|TRBD2|.
TGTGCCAGCAGTATTGGACTAGCGGGAATCAATGAGCAGTTCTTC
CASSIGLAGINEQFF
>TRBJ2-1|TRBV9|.|.
TGTGCCAGCAGCGTAGCAGGGAATGAGCAGTTCTTC
CASSVAGNEQFF
>TRBJ2-2|TRBV4-2|TRBD2|once
TGTGCCAGCAGCCAAGTTCTTTTTTCGGGACTAGCGGAGGATAGGAGGGAGCTGTTTTTT
CASSQVLFSGLAEDRRELFF
>TRBJ2-7|TRBV6-6|.|few
TGTGCCAGCAGCCCATGGCTTTCTTTCGTTAACTACGAGCAGTACTTC
CASSPWLSFVNYEQYF
>TRBJ1-2|TRBV5-1|.|.
TGCGCCAGCAGCTTGATTCCTTTCTATGGCTACACCTTC
CASSLIPFYGYTF
>TRBJ2-7|TRBV6-1|.|.
TGTGCCAGCAGTCCCCGACAACCCTACGAGCAGTACTTC
CASSPRQPYEQYF
>TRBJ1-1|TRBV2|.|.
TGTGCCAGCAGTCTTACTTGGCAGGGAGAAGCTTTCTTT
CASSLTWQGEAFF
>TRBJ2-3|TRBV5-1|.|.
TGCGCCAGCAACAGGGCAGATACGCAGTATTTT
CASNRADTQYF
>TRBJ2-1|TRBV28|.|.
TGTGCCAGCAGGTTTAGCGGACCCTACAATGAGCAGTTCTTC
CASRFSGPYNEQFF
>TRBJ2-2|TRBV10-2|.|.
TGCGCCAGCAGGACAGGGAACACCGGGGAGCTGTTTTTT
CASRTGNTGELFF
>TRBJ1-1|TRBV4-3|TRBD1|once
TGCGCCAGCAGCCCCGGACAGGAGAACACTGAAGCTTTCTTT
CASSPGQENTEAFF
>TRBJ2-2|TRBV2|TRBD1|.
TGTGCCAGCAGTCTTACGGGACAGGGGCTGTTTTTT
CASSLTGQGLFF
>TRBJ1-6|TRBV12-5|.|few
TGTGCTAGTGGTTTGCCAGGGAGGAATTCACCCCTCCACTTT
CASGLPGRNSPLHF